The 4 T cell receptor beta chains given below trace back to one sample, sequenced in a study of regulatory T cells in long-lasting Graves disease. This sample's time point: persistent/refractory GD, antithyroid drugs over 5 years with positive TRAb. After RNA was extracted from PBMCs, the TCR library was made from it. Combining iRepertoire HTBI primers with Arm-PCR of CDR3 regions, the authors built TCR beta libraries. Each CDR3 protein is one row after TCRdb ran MiXCR on the multiplex PCR reads. The data contain some 340,000 distinct CDR3 sequences, about 23% of them singletons. Sequenced material: peripheral blood mononuclear cells (PBMCs), taken when the disease was refractory, from a patient treated with antithyroid drugs. Source of these receptors: a woman aged 40 to 49 with Graves disease.

On this clonotype: This may be a read error, as it is one base from a much larger clone. This CDR3 is missing its conserved last phenylalanine or tryptophan, likely due to a read error. The chain combines TRBV11-2 with TRBJ2-7; D is undetermined. The V end lost 3 bases, the J end lost 2 bases, and 5 bases lay between the germline ends. CDR3 length: 12 amino acids. CDR1 and CDR2 from the germline V gene are SGHAT and FQNNGV. The CDR3 coding sequence is TGTGCCAGCAGCTTTGTAGCCTACGAGCAGTACTCC. It yields the protein CASSFVAYEQYS.

This clonotype was counted many times. The chain carries TRBV28 and TRBJ1-5, with D maybe TRBD1 (5 bases). This CDR3 is 15 amino acids long. Trimming pared 3 bases from V and 0 bases from J, leaving 9 bases between. Germline V lookup: CDR1 MDHEN, CDR2 SYDVKM. The DNA for the CDR3 is TGTGCCAGCAGTTTGGACAAAAATAGCAATCAGCCCCAGCATTTT. As protein: CASSLDKNSNQPQHF.

This clonotype was recorded at least ten times. V and J are TRBV27 and TRBJ2-7; TRBD2 matches 9 bases. Germline V gene lookup returns CDR1 MNHEY and CDR2 SMNVEV (reference sequence). The CDR3 is 13 amino acids. The J segment lost 1 base and the V segment lost 8 bases, leaving 3 bases of the junction unmatched. The CDR3 DNA reads as TGTGCCAGCCGGCGGGAGGGATCCTACGAGCAGTACTTC. As protein: CASRREGSYEQYF.

The chain combines TRBV6-5 with TRBJ2-7; 12 positions match TRBD2. Germline V CDR1 and CDR2: MNHEY, SVGAGI. After removal of 4 bases from V and 2 bases from J, the junction contained 6 bases not matched to a gene. The CDR3 spans 16 residues. The CDR3 nucleotides read TGTGCCAGCAGTTCTCTTGGACTAGCGGGAACCTACGAGCAGTACTTC. Translation gives CASSSLGLAGTYEQYF.